These 15 T cell receptor beta chains came from one sample sequenced in a study of T-cell reconstitution after alpha-beta-depleted transplantation in children. The TCRbeta library incorporated unique molecular identifiers. TCRdb recomputed calls from the PCR reads with MiXCR, one row per CDR3 protein. The sample records around 120,000 distinct CDR3 sequences, roughly 23% being singletons. The source was PBMCs, mostly from graft donor cells, collected 180 days after TCRalphabeta/CD19-depleted stem cell transplant. Source of these receptors: a male patient aged 2 to 10 who had a stem cell transplant for chronic granulomatous disease, so the T cells may come from the graft donor.

This clonotype was seen more than once but under ten times. This rearrangement joins TRBV20-1 to TRBJ2-5; TRBD2 is a possible D gene (6 bases). V lost 2 bases and J lost 0, with 13 bases in between. Looked up from germline, CDR1 is DFQATT and CDR2 is SNEGSKA (reference sequence). CDR3 length: 15 amino acids. CDR3 nucleotides: TGCAGTGCTAGAATAATTGGCGGGAACCAAGAGACCCAGTACTTC. Amino acid sequence: CSARIIGGNQETQYF.

This clonotype is labeled medium-sized (0.01 to 0.1%). The V and J genes are TRBV7-8 and TRBJ2-5, with a possible D match to TRBD1 (6 bases). CDR1 SGHVS and CDR2 FQNEAQ come from the germline V gene. Trimming shortened V by 3 bases and J by 5 bases, and 16 bases separated the two germline ends. This CDR3 has 15 residues. CDR3 sequence (DNA): TGTGCCAGCAGCTTGCGTCAGGGGCCCAGTGAGACCCAGTACTTC. Protein: CASSLRQGPSETQYF.

This clonotype has at least ten counts. The rearrangement joins TRBV20-1 to TRBJ2-5; D is possibly TRBD1 (6 bases). The germline CDR1 and CDR2 sequences are DFQATT and SNEGSKA (reference sequence). The CDR3 totals 13 residues. Trimming took off 2 bases at V and 4 bases at J, with 11 bases between the two ends. CDR3 sequence reads: CSARQGRRETQYF. As DNA, the CDR3 is TGCAGTGCTAGACAGGGGAGACGAGAGACCCAGTACTTC.

This clonotype has at least ten counts. The chain uses TRBV20-1 and TRBJ2-1; a weak D match, TRBD1 (6 bases). Germline CDR1 is DFQATT and CDR2 is SNEGSKA (reference sequence). CDR3 length: 14 residues. Trimming removed 4 bases at V and 4 bases at J, with 14 bases between. CDR3 sequence (DNA): TGCAGTGCTAAGAAAACAGGGATTTACAATGAGCAGTTCTTC. Its translation is CSAKKTGIYNEQFF.

Only a few counts were recorded for this clonotype. The rearrangement links TRBV12-3 or TRBV12-4 to TRBJ2-3; D may be TRBD1 (6 bases). Trimming left V 7 bases short and J 7 bases short, with 24 bases between. The CDR3 runs 16 residues. CDR3 protein: CASTNTRDRRGYTQYF. CDR3 coding DNA: TGTGCCAGCACCAATACCCGCGACAGAAGGGGGTATACGCAGTATTTT.

This clonotype was counted many times. A read error may be the cause here, since a much bigger clone is one base away. The V call is TRBV20-1, the J call TRBJ2-6; D tentatively reads TRBD1 or TRBD2 (6 bases each). CDR1 DFQATT and CDR2 SNEGSKA come from the germline V gene (reference sequence). The CDR3 runs to 16 residues. CDR3 sequence reads: CSAIRGPVGGANGLTF. The CDR3 DNA sequence: TGCAGTGCCATCCGGGGGCCGGTGGGTGGGGCCAACGGCCTGACTTTC.

This clonotype appeared many times. The chain employs TRBV6-2 or TRBV6-3 and TRBJ2-3; no clear D. This CDR3 spans 11 amino acids. Germline loops: CDR1 MNHEY, CDR2 SVGEGT. V was cut by 6 bases and J by 2 bases, with 3 bases left in between. The CDR3 DNA reads as TGTGCCAGCAGCAACACAGATACGCAGTATTTT. This translates into CASSNTDTQYF.

The sample holds one count of this clonotype. The chain has TRBV7-2 and TRBJ2-3; perhaps TRBD1 as D (5 bases). The CDR3 length is 17 residues. The V gene's germline CDR1 is SGHTA and CDR2 FQGNSA. V dropped 1 base and J dropped 0 bases, with 14 bases sitting between them. The CDR3 is CASSLVGRPTSTDTQYF. Written as DNA, the CDR3 is TGTGCCAGCAGCTTAGTGGGGCGCCCAACTAGCACAGATACGCAGTATTTT.

The chain is built from TRBV5-1 and TRBJ1-2, with D tentatively TRBD1 (6 bases). The CDR3 is 15 residues long. The V end was cut by 0 bases, the J end by 7 bases, with 16 bases between. CDR1 SGHRS and CDR2 YFSETQ come from the germline V gene. CDR3 loop: CASSLEFSGGSGYTF. Written as DNA, the CDR3 is TGCGCCAGCAGCTTGGAGTTTTCCGGGGGCTCTGGCTACACCTTC. The full variable domain, in which reference TRBV5-1 and TRBJ1-2 provide the parts outside the CDR3, is KAGVTQTPRYLIKTRGQQVTLSCSPISGHRSVSWYQQTPGQGLQFLFEYFSETQRNKGNFPGRFSGRQFSNSRSEMNVSTLELGDSALYLCASSLEFSGGSGYTFGSGTRLTVV.

In its sample, this clonotype was seen many times. V is TRBV12-3 or TRBV12-4 and J is TRBJ2-1, with D unresolved. Trimming removed 6 bases at V and 7 bases at J, with 13 bases between. The CDR3 consists of 13 residues. CDR3 nucleotide sequence: TGTGCCAGCAGCTACAGTCCCGGAAATGAGCAGTTCTTC. Protein product: CASSYSPGNEQFF.

This clonotype was found many times. The genes are TRBV4-2 and TRBJ2-7; 12 bases agree with TRBD2. V lost 2 bases, J lost 5 bases, and 10 bases stayed unmatched. This CDR3 comprises 17 residues. Germline V gene sequence: CDR1 LGHNA, CDR2 YNFKEQ. CDR3 DNA: TGTGCCAGCAGCCAATTTCTAGCGGGAGGGCCTAGGAACGAGCAGTACTTC. Translated, it gives CASSQFLAGGPRNEQYF.

The chain has TRBV20-1 and TRBJ2-2; 7 bases are a match to TRBD2. V gave up 1 base and J gave up 1 base; unmatched junction bases: 3. Per the germline V gene, CDR1 is DFQATT and CDR2 is SNEGSKA (reference sequence). This CDR3 has 15 residues. The CDR3 spells CSARVGGRNTGELFF. CDR3 coding DNA: TGCAGTGCTAGAGTTGGCGGGAGGAACACCGGGGAGCTGTTTTTT.

This clonotype was recorded at least ten times. This chain connects TRBV15 to TRBJ2-1; D possibly corresponds to TRBD1 (5 bases). CDR3 length: 16 amino acids. Trimming took 0 bases from V and 2 from J, leaving 11 bases between them. CDR1 and CDR2 from the germline V gene are LNHNV and YYDKDF (reference sequence). CDR3 sequence (DNA): TGTGCCACCAGCAGAGATACACAGGCAACCTACAATGAGCAGTTCTTC. Its translation: CATSRDTQATYNEQFF.

The chain employs TRBV29-1 and TRBJ2-5; D is unresolved. This CDR3 comprises 13 residues. V lost 4 bases, J lost 3 bases, and 12 bases lay in between. CDR1 and CDR2 from the germline V gene are SQVTM and ANQGSEA. CDR3 in DNA: TGCAGCGTTGCTCGGGCCAGCAAAGAGACCCAGTACTTC. This translates into CSVARASKETQYF.

This clonotype was observed a few times. The chain couples TRBV20-1 to TRBJ2-7, with D perhaps given as TRBD1 or TRBD2 (7 bases each). V dropped 2 bases and J dropped 2 bases, with 19 bases sitting between them. From germline, CDR1 is DFQATT and CDR2 SNEGSKA (reference sequence). The CDR3 runs 16 residues. CDR3 region: CSARLVRGGFAYEQYF. In DNA, the CDR3 is TGCAGTGCTAGATTGGTCAGGGGGGGTTTTGCCTACGAGCAGTACTTC.